This T cell receptor beta chain was documented in a study of naive and memory T cell subsets. Amplification of ligated cDNA took four PCR rounds with SP2 and nested alpha and beta constant primers. Reverse transcription of blood and skin TCR RNA was primed at alpha and beta constant regions. From the UMI-ligation and nested PCR reads, TCRdb called clonotypes with MiXCR, one entry per CDR3 protein. The table records tens of thousands of distinct CDR3 sequences, roughly 11% of them present only once. This clonotype was counted between two and nine times. As for treatment: skin biopsy from PPD injection site in Mantoux-positive individual. An oligonucleotide containing a UMI was ligated to the 3' end of TCR cDNA. Skin biopsies came from PPD injection sites in Mantoux-positive individuals. Trimming took off 5 bases at V and 0 bases at J, with 7 bases between the two ends. The CDR3 totals 13 residues.

This material consisted of skin, taken from a tuberculin skin test site. The receptor was isolated from an adult in good health. V gene TRBV12-3 or TRBV12-4 combines with J gene TRBJ1-1; D remains ambiguous. The CDR3: CASSPQMNTEAFF. The CDR3 nucleotides read TGTGCCAGCAGTCCTCAGATGAACACTGAAGCTTTCTTT.